Listed below are T cell receptor beta chains from one sample, sequenced in a study of a mutant IDH1 vaccine in newly diagnosed glioma. Clones were sequenced by immunoSEQ multiplex PCR, and TCRdb holds only the in-frame ones, with some missing. The sample includes some 58,000 clones, 81% of them seen just once. Antigens of these TCRs are unknown. Source: PBMCs, taken from a glioma patient whose treatment included an IDH1 peptide vaccine. Receptors originate from a man aged 35-49 years with glioma. The CDR3 runs from the conserved cysteine through the conserved F or W. The D gene is left open where the match is weak. The size entry is marked missing in some rows and otherwise reads once, few, many or a size class.

16	TRBD1	.	TRBV4-2	TRBJ2-7	CASSQKPGQGPSEQYF	TGTGCCAGCAGCCAGAAGCCGGGACAGGGGCCCTCCGAGCAGTACTTC
15	TRBD1	.	TRBV11-1	TRBJ2-1	CASSPPGTGGNEQFF	TGTGCCAGCAGCCCCCCCGGGACAGGGGGCAATGAGCAGTTCTTC
16	TRBD1	.	TRBV4-3	TRBJ1-2	CASSQAQGLGNYGYTF	TGCGCCAGCAGCCAGGCACAGGGGTTAGGGAACTATGGCTACACCTTC
13	.	once	TRBV7-2	TRBJ2-7	CASSFRDTYEQYF	TGTGCCAGCAGCTTCCGGGATACCTACGAGCAGTACTTC
14	TRBD2	.	TRBV4-2	TRBJ2-7	CASSEYGGSREQYF	TGTGCCAGCAGCGAGTACGGCGGGAGCCGCGAGCAGTACTTC
17	.	.	TRBV29-1	TRBJ2-3	CSVGLHPNAVSTDTQYF	TGCAGCGTTGGCCTACACCCGAACGCCGTTAGCACAGATACGCAGTATTTT
14	.	few	TRBV30	TRBJ1-1	CAWRPRGLNTEAFF	TGTGCCTGGCGTCCGAGGGGCCTGAACACTGAAGCTTTCTTT
15	TRBD1	.	TRBV6-6	TRBJ1-6	CASSYSTDRGRPLHF	TGTGCCAGCAGTTACTCGACGGACAGGGGGAGGCCCCTCCACTTT
14	.	.	TRBV28	TRBJ1-4	CASSPIRGLEKLFF	TGTGCCAGCAGTCCCATCAGAGGGTTAGAAAAACTGTTTTTT
14	.	.	TRBV4-3	TRBJ1-6	CASSPGLSNSPLHF	TGCGCCAGCAGCCCCGGGCTGTCCAATTCACCCCTCCACTTT
14	TRBD1	.	TRBV7-9	TRBJ1-1	CASSHRGLNTEAFF	TGTGCCAGCAGCCACAGGGGGCTAAACACTGAAGCTTTCTTT
15	.	.	TRBV5-4	TRBJ2-1	CASSPAVGSYNEQFF	TGTGCCAGCAGCCCTGCGGTTGGGTCGTACAATGAGCAGTTCTTC
12	.	.	TRBV10-3	TRBJ1-1	CAISASNTEAFF	TGTGCCATCTCGGCCTCGAACACTGAAGCTTTCTTT
14	.	once	TRBV6-6	TRBJ2-7	CASSYSKLDYEQYF	TGTGCCAGCAGTTACTCGAAACTAGACTACGAGCAGTACTTC
14	TRBD2	.	TRBV10-3	TRBJ2-7	CAIKRASGSYEQYF	TGTGCCATCAAGCGGGCTAGCGGGTCCTACGAGCAGTACTTC
17	.	.	TRBV5-1	TRBJ1-4	CASSLGPGEGGNEKLFF	TGCGCCAGCAGCTTGGGGCCAGGGGAAGGCGGAAATGAAAAACTGTTTTTT
14	.	.	TRBV4-2	TRBJ2-3	CASSTSDGADTQYF	TGTGCCAGCAGCACCAGCGACGGCGCAGATACGCAGTATTTT
14	TRBD1	.	TRBV7-2	TRBJ2-1	CASSSTGGMNEQFF	TGTGCCAGCAGCTCAACAGGGGGCATGAATGAGCAGTTCTTC
12	TRBD2	.	TRBV2	TRBJ2-2	CASANGGWELFF	TGTGCCAGCGCGAACGGGGGGTGGGAGCTGTTTTTT
13	.	.	TRBV18	TRBJ2-1	CASSPETANEQFF	TGTGCCAGCTCCCCCGAGACTGCCAATGAGCAGTTCTTC
15	.	few	TRBV28	TRBJ1-5	CASIRTTLSNQPQHF	TGTGCCAGCATCCGGACAACACTTAGCAATCAGCCCCAGCATTTT
11	.	.	TRBV5-8	TRBJ2-7	CASSLTYEQYF	TGTGCCAGCAGCCTGACCTACGAGCAGTACTTC
13	.	.	TRBV7-2	TRBJ1-2	CASSLFTGNGYTF	TGTGCCAGCAGCTTATTTACGGGAAATGGCTACACCTTC
16	TRBD2	.	TRBV13	TRBJ2-3	CASSLSSGGRTDTQYF	TGTGCCAGCAGCTTATCTAGCGGGGGCCGCACAGATACGCAGTATTTT
15	.	.	TRBV14	TRBJ2-2	CASSQERLNTGELFF	TGTGCCAGCAGCCAAGAACGCCTGAACACCGGGGAGCTGTTTTTT
16	.	.	TRBV14	TRBJ1-1	CASSQDPSRDITEAFF	TGTGCCAGCAGCCAAGATCCGTCAAGGGATATTACTGAAGCTTTCTTT
14	.	.	TRBV13	TRBJ2-7	CASSFTVGGYEQYF	TGTGCCAGCAGCTTCACTGTTGGGGGCTACGAGCAGTACTTC
15	.	few	TRBV18	TRBJ2-4	CASSNSGLAKNIQYF	TGTGCCAGCTCAAACTCAGGCCTAGCCAAAAACATTCAGTACTTC
14	.	.	TRBV5-1	TRBJ1-2	CASSLGHQNYGYTF	TGCGCCAGCAGCTTGGGACACCAGAACTATGGCTACACCTTC
16	TRBD1	.	TRBV7-9	TRBJ1-4	CASSFQGALTNEKLFF	TGTGCCAGCAGCTTCCAGGGGGCTTTGACTAATGAAAAACTGTTTTTT
15	TRBD1	.	TRBV5-4	TRBJ1-1	CASSPLQGVGTEAFF	TGTGCCAGCAGCCCCTTACAGGGGGTAGGCACTGAAGCTTTCTTT
15	TRBD1	.	TRBV7-2	TRBJ2-5	CASSLGGQGRETQYF	TGTGCCAGCAGCTTAGGAGGACAGGGGCGAGAGACCCAGTACTTC
15	.	.	TRBV10-2	TRBJ1-2	CASSESLGTNYGYTF	TGCGCCAGCAGTGAGTCGCTAGGGACTAACTATGGCTACACCTTC
15	TRBD2	.	TRBV29-1	TRBJ2-1	CSVKGSGTPYNEQFF	TGCAGCGTGAAAGGAAGCGGGACCCCCTACAATGAGCAGTTCTTC
15	.	.	TRBV5-4	TRBJ1-5	CASSFRENGHQPQHF	TGTGCCAGCAGCTTCCGGGAGAACGGACATCAGCCCCAGCATTTT
13	.	.	TRBV19	TRBJ2-3	CASSIDRTDTQYF	TGTGCCAGTAGTATAGATCGCACAGATACGCAGTATTTT
14	TRBD1	.	TRBV6-5	TRBJ1-5	CASRTGGSNQPQHF	TGTGCCAGCAGGACAGGGGGATCCAATCAGCCCCAGCATTTT
19	.	.	TRBV10-3	TRBJ2-6	CAIRPSGTNPTSVANVLTF	TGTGCCATCAGGCCCAGCGGAACGAACCCGACCTCTGTGGCCAACGTCCTGACTTTC
12	.	.	TRBV6-6	TRBJ2-7	CASSYRGRVGHF	TGTGCCAGCAGTTATCGTGGCAGGGTGGGCCACTTC
14	TRBD1	.	TRBV7-8	TRBJ2-7	CASSPWDRPYEQYF	TGTGCCAGCAGCCCGTGGGACAGACCCTACGAGCAGTACTTC
17	.	once	TRBV9	TRBJ2-6	CASSVVRGGSGANVLTF	TGTGCCAGCAGCGTAGTGCGGGGCGGCTCTGGGGCCAACGTCCTGACTTTC
15	TRBD1	few	TRBV11-3	TRBJ2-3	CASSLGQGASDTQYF	TGTGCCAGCAGCTTAGGGCAGGGGGCGTCAGATACGCAGTATTTT
12	.	.	TRBV29-1	TRBJ1-1	CSVGGMNTEAFF	TGCAGCGTTGGCGGGATGAACACTGAAGCTTTCTTT
16	.	.	TRBV19	TRBJ1-5	CASYPGHARSNQPQHF	TGTGCCAGCTATCCGGGCCACGCAAGAAGTAATCAGCCCCAGCATTTT
13	.	.	TRBV5-1	TRBJ2-1	CASRPGAYNEQFF	TGCGCCAGCAGGCCGGGGGCGTACAATGAGCAGTTCTTC
13	.	.	TRBV10-3	TRBJ2-7	CAISGGAHDEQYF	TGTGCCATCAGTGGGGGGGCACACGACGAGCAGTACTTC
15	TRBD2	.	TRBV28	TRBJ2-1	CASSRSGSLANEQFF	TGTGCCAGCAGCCGTAGCGGGAGTCTGGCCAATGAGCAGTTCTTC
16	TRBD1	few	TRBV19	TRBJ1-1	CASSTTGTGGRTEAFF	TGTGCCAGTAGTACAACCGGGACAGGGGGCCGGACTGAAGCTTTCTTT
14	.	.	TRBV6-6	TRBJ1-5	CASSYGQSNQPQHF	TGTGCCAGCAGTTACGGGCAGAGCAATCAGCCCCAGCATTTT
15	TRBD2	.	TRBV7-2	TRBJ2-7	CASSKKTSGGYEQYF	TGTGCCAGCAGCAAAAAGACTAGCGGGGGTTACGAGCAGTACTTC
12	.	.	TRBV7-2	TRBJ2-5	CASSLSEETQYF	TGTGCCAGCAGCTTAAGTGAAGAGACCCAGTACTTC
15	TRBD1	few	TRBV28	TRBJ2-4	CASRGTGGSKNIQYF	TGTGCCAGCAGGGGGACAGGGGGTTCCAAAAACATTCAGTACTTC
12	.	.	TRBV10-3	TRBJ2-1	CAISETGTKQFF	TGTGCCATCAGTGAGACTGGGACGAAGCAGTTCTTC